This passage covers 20 T cell receptor beta chains from one sample sequenced in a study of early T cells in non-severe SARS-CoV-2 infection. TCRdb fed the 5' RACE reads into MiXCR, producing one record per CDR3 protein. Of 70,000 to 75,000 distinct CDR3 sequences detected, approximately 14% appear once; the ten largest clones hold about 14%. Sequencing was done on a sample of whole blood. Source of these receptors: an adult who was a healthcare worker with PCR-confirmed SARS-CoV-2 infection or an uninfected control (not recorded which).

The rearrangement links TRBV7-2 to TRBJ2-4; the D call may be TRBD1 or TRBD2 (5 bases each). The CDR3 is 16 amino acids. The germline V and J ends were trimmed by 1 base and 6 bases, with 16 bases remaining between them. Germline CDR1 SGHTA, CDR2 FQGNSA. The CDR3 protein is CASSLGSLGVANIQYF. The CDR3 region has the DNA TGTGCCAGCAGCTTAGGCAGTTTGGGGGTTGCAAACATTCAGTACTTC.

This clonotype was found a few times. The chain is built from TRBV18 and TRBJ2-1; TRBD1 matches 9 bases. This CDR3 is 16 amino acids long. The V segment lost 3 bases and the J segment 7 bases; nucleotides outside the gene matches: 10. Looked up from germline, CDR1 is KGHSH and CDR2 is LQKENI. The CDR3 bases are TGTGCCAGCTCACCCCCCACCGGGACAGGGTTTAATGAGCAGTTCTTC. This codes for CASSPPTGTGFNEQFF.

The V gene is TRBV3-1, the J gene TRBJ2-3; TRBD1 matches at 7 bases. Losses at the gene ends were 4 bases for V and 0 bases for J; bases not matched to a gene: 4. CDR1 is LGHDT and CDR2 is YNNKEL in the germline V gene (reference sequence). The length of the CDR3 is 15 residues. The CDR3 is CASSRKTGSTDTQYF. The CDR3 DNA reads as TGTGCCAGCAGCCGGAAGACAGGGAGCACAGATACGCAGTATTTT.

This clonotype has a handful of counts. The chain joins TRBV6-1 to TRBJ2-7; 8 bases are a match to TRBD2. Germline V CDR1 and CDR2: MNHNS, SASEGT. The CDR3 covers 18 residues. V shed 0 bases, J shed 6 bases, and the junction held 16 bases outside the gene matches. The CDR3 region has the DNA TGTGCCAGCAGTGAAGCGCCATTCGGAGGGACTAGGCGACCCGAGCAGTACTTC. This gives the protein CASSEAPFGGTRRPEQYF.

This clonotype was seen a handful of times. This chain links TRBV7-9 with TRBJ1-5; 9 bases match TRBD1. CDR1 is SEHNR and CDR2 is FQNEAQ in the germline V gene (reference sequence). V dropped 5 bases and J dropped 3; count of bases not matched to a gene: 11. The CDR3 consists of 17 residues. The CDR3 DNA reads TGTGCCAGCAGCCAAGTTACAGGGGGCATTGTCAATCAGCCCCAGCATTTT. Encoded protein: CASSQVTGGIVNQPQHF.

This clonotype was picked up many times. V is TRBV12-3 or TRBV12-4 and J is TRBJ2-2; the D is unclear. This CDR3 has 12 residues. Trimming took off 7 bases at V and 3 bases at J, with 6 bases between the two ends. CDR3 in amino acids: CASNPDTGELFF. In DNA form, the CDR3 reads TGTGCCAGCAATCCGGACACCGGGGAGCTGTTTTTT.

The chain recombines TRBV5-1 with TRBJ2-7; D might be TRBD1 (5 bases). CDR3 length: 14 residues. CDR1 and CDR2 from the germline V gene are SGHRS and YFSETQ. V was pared by 0 bases and J by 3 bases, with 10 bases between. In DNA, the CDR3 is TGCGCCAGCAGCTTGGTGCAGGGAAGCTACGAGCAGTACTTC. This encodes CASSLVQGSYEQYF.

The rearrangement joins TRBV28 to TRBJ1-5; D not resolved. The V gene's germline CDR1 is MDHEN and CDR2 SYDVKM. This CDR3 contains 15 residues. V was clipped by 2 bases and J by 3 bases, with 11 bases between them. In DNA form, the CDR3 reads TGTGCCAGCAGTTTAACGGGGTGGGACAATCAGCCCCAGCATTTT. Translation gives CASSLTGWDNQPQHF.

This clonotype was counted at least ten times. The chain carries TRBV30 and TRBJ2-1; maybe TRBD1 (6 bases). Germline V CDR1 and CDR2: GTSNPN, SVGIG (reference sequence). V was trimmed by 4 bases and J by 3 bases, leaving 13 bases between them. The CDR3 totals 14 residues. CDR3 amino acids: CAWNEGDLYNEQFF. The CDR3 DNA follows: TGTGCCTGGAACGAGGGGGATCTCTACAATGAGCAGTTCTTC.

This clonotype came up a few times. The rearrangement links TRBV7-2 to TRBJ1-6; the D gene is possibly TRBD1 (6 bases). This CDR3 has 14 residues. The V gene lost 6 bases and the J gene lost 5 bases, with 11 bases spanning the gap. Germline CDR1 is SGHTA and CDR2 is FQGNSA. The CDR3 loop is CASSKAGDNSPLHF. CDR3 DNA: TGTGCCAGCAGTAAGGCAGGGGATAATTCACCCCTCCACTTT.

There are many counts of this clonotype. CDR3 sequence (DNA): TGTGCCAGCAGCCTCTTTCAAGGGGCGCGAGATGAGCAGTTCTTC. Translating gives CASSLFQGARDEQFF. The chain couples TRBV7-3 to TRBJ2-1, with D perhaps matching TRBD1 (5 bases). The CDR3 loop spans 15 amino acids. The germline gives CDR1 SGHTA, CDR2 FQGTGA. Trimming pared 5 bases from V and 8 bases from J, leaving 19 bases between. The full variable domain, rest sourced from reference TRBV7-3 and TRBJ2-1, is GAGVSQTPSNKVTEKGKYVELRCDPISGHTALYWYRQSLGQGPEFLIYFQGTGAADDSGLPNDRFFAVRPEGSVSTLKIQRTERGDSAVYLCASSLFQGARDEQFFGPGTRLTVL.

The sample holds a few counts of this clonotype. This rearrangement joins TRBV6-5 to TRBJ1-2, with D tentatively TRBD1 (6 bases). This CDR3 has 13 amino acids. Germline CDR1 is MNHEY and CDR2 is SVGAGI. The V end lost 6 bases, the J end lost 4 bases, and 12 bases lay between the germline ends. This CDR3 is CASRPDRSYGYTF. The CDR3 DNA sequence: TGTGCCAGCAGACCCGACAGGTCCTATGGCTACACCTTC.

This clonotype was detected a few times. V gene TRBV9 combines with J gene TRBJ1-2; D not resolved. CDR1 is SGDLS, CDR2 YYNGEE, per germline. The CDR3 is made up of 11 amino acids. V was clipped by 3 bases and J by 4 bases, with 4 bases between them. CDR3 sequence: CASSAIYGYTF. Here the CDR3 DNA reads TGTGCCAGCAGCGCTATCTATGGCTACACCTTC. Filled out from reference TRBV9 and TRBJ1-2, the complete variable domain reads DSGVTQTPKHLITATGQRVTLRCSPRSGDLSVYWYQQSLDQGLQFLIQYYNGEERAKGNILERFSAQQFPDLHSELNLSSLELGDSALYFCASSAIYGYTFGSGTRLTVV.

This clonotype was seen many times. The genes are TRBV4-3 and TRBJ2-3, with a tentative D call TRBD2 (5 bases). Germline V gene sequence: CDR1 LGHNA, CDR2 YSLEER. CDR3 length: 16 amino acids. V was clipped by 6 bases and J by 3 bases, with 19 bases between them. The chain's CDR3 is CASSHTRADGTDTQYF. The CDR3 bases are TGCGCCAGCAGTCACACGAGGGCCGACGGGACAGATACGCAGTATTTT.

This clonotype showed up many times. J is TRBJ2-5 and V is TRBV6-6, with D tentatively TRBD1 (6 bases). Between the trimmed V and J ends, which lost 3 bases and 5 bases, there was a span of 10 bases. CDR3 length: 13 amino acids. Germline V gene sequence: CDR1 MNHNY, CDR2 SVGAGI (reference sequence). In nucleotides, the CDR3 is TGTGCCAGCAGTTATGGGGGCTCGGAGACCCAGTACTTC. Its protein product is CASSYGGSETQYF.

At least ten counts were recorded for this clonotype. The rearrangement links TRBV29-1 to TRBJ2-5; TRBD1 is a possible D gene (5 bases). CDR3 length equals 14 residues. V lost 2 bases and J lost 4, with 14 bases in between. In germline, CDR1 is SQVTM, CDR2 ANQGSEA. The CDR3 nucleotides read TGCAGCGTTGAAAGGGTTGGGGCGAGAGAGACCCAGTACTTC. It translates to CSVERVGARETQYF. The full variable domain, in which reference TRBV29-1 and TRBJ2-5 provide the parts outside the CDR3, is SAVISQKPSRDICQRGTSLTIQCQVDSQVTMMFWYRQQPGQSLTLIATANQGSEATYESGFVIDKFPISRPNLTFSTLTVSNMSPEDSSIYLCSVERVGARETQYFGPGTRLLVL.

This clonotype was seen many times. The J gene is TRBJ2-6, the V gene TRBV6-1; D might be TRBD1 (5 bases). V lost 5 bases, J lost 13 bases, and 24 bases lay in between. CDR1 MNHNS and CDR2 SASEGT come from the germline V gene. The length of the CDR3 is 16 residues. DNA for the CDR3: TGTGCCAGCAGTCACCAAAAGACAGTCTCGATAAGTGTCCTGACTTTC. Translating it yields CASSHQKTVSISVLTF.

This clonotype was observed a few times. The chain carries TRBV20-1 and TRBJ2-3; unclear D gene. Trimming left V 5 bases short and J 3 bases short, with 9 bases between. Germline-derived CDR1 and CDR2 are DFQATT and SNEGSKA (reference sequence). CDR3 size: 12 residues. The CDR3 loop is CSAPRETDTQYF. The CDR3 DNA is TGCAGTGCTCCCCGTGAGACAGATACGCAGTATTTT.

This clonotype was found many times. J is TRBJ2-2 and V is TRBV7-2; D gene uncertain. The V end was cut by 2 bases, the J end by 0 bases, with 7 bases between. This CDR3 comprises 15 residues. Germline V gene data show CDR1 as SGHTA and CDR2 as FQGNSA. CDR3 in DNA: TGTGCCAGCAGCTTACTTGGTGCGAACACCGGGGAGCTGTTTTTT. This translates into CASSLLGANTGELFF.

This clonotype was seen at least ten times. The chain carries TRBV29-1 and TRBJ2-7; no reliable D call. Trimming removed 5 bases from V and 9 bases from J, with 14 bases in between. The CDR3 is 11 amino acids. Germline CDR1 SQVTM, CDR2 ANQGSEA. The CDR3 region is CSVMSTWRQYF. Here the CDR3 DNA reads TGCAGCGTTATGAGCACGTGGAGGCAGTACTTC.